Listed below are T cell receptor beta chains from one sample, sequenced in a study of a mutant IDH1 vaccine in newly diagnosed glioma. No antigen is known for these receptors. The method was immunoSEQ multiplex PCR; TCRdb's version includes in-frame clones alone and lacks a portion of them. Found here are tens of thousands of clones, approximately 78% of them singletons; the top ten hold approximately 10%. The sample in question was PBMCs, obtained from a glioma patient whose treatment included an IDH1 peptide vaccine. Receptors were obtained from a woman aged 40 to 50 with glioma. Each CDR3 is given with its conserved first and last residue. The D gene is left open where the match is weak.

v_call	d_call	j_call	cdr3_aa	cdr3_nt
TRBV6-4	TRBD2	TRBJ2-1	CASSVSGGANEQFF	TGTGCCAGCAGTGTTAGCGGGGGGGCCAATGAGCAGTTCTTC
TRBV7-9	.	TRBJ2-7	CASSLDSGAVYEQYF	TGTGCCAGCAGCTTAGATTCGGGGGCAGTCTACGAGCAGTACTTC
TRBV19	.	TRBJ2-2	CASSIRLGVAGELFF	TGTGCCAGTAGTATACGCCTAGGGGTCGCCGGGGAGCTGTTTTTT
TRBV18	.	TRBJ1-4	CASSGSDNEKLFF	TGTGCCAGCTCGGGGAGTGATAATGAAAAACTGTTTTTT
TRBV5-1	.	TRBJ2-7	CASRPTGSNEQYF	TGCGCCAGCAGACCTACAGGGTCCAACGAGCAGTACTTC
TRBV2	.	TRBJ1-2	CASSEDGGEEGYGYTF	TGTGCCAGCAGTGAAGATGGCGGGGAGGAGGGCTATGGCTACACCTTC
TRBV5-4	.	TRBJ1-3	CASSFGGLISGNTIYF	TGTGCCAGCAGCTTCGGGGGCCTCATCTCTGGAAACACCATATATTTT
TRBV7-9	.	TRBJ1-1	CASSLEGHQNTEAFF	TGTGCCAGCAGCTTAGAGGGACACCAGAACACTGAAGCTTTCTTT
TRBV15	.	TRBJ1-2	CATSRDFPPPPGGYTF	TGTGCCACCAGCAGAGATTTCCCCCCACCTCCCGGTGGCTACACCTTC
TRBV7-2	TRBD1	TRBJ2-7	CASSLRGQPSSYEQYF	TGTGCCAGCAGCCTAAGGGGACAGCCGAGCTCCTACGAGCAGTACTTC